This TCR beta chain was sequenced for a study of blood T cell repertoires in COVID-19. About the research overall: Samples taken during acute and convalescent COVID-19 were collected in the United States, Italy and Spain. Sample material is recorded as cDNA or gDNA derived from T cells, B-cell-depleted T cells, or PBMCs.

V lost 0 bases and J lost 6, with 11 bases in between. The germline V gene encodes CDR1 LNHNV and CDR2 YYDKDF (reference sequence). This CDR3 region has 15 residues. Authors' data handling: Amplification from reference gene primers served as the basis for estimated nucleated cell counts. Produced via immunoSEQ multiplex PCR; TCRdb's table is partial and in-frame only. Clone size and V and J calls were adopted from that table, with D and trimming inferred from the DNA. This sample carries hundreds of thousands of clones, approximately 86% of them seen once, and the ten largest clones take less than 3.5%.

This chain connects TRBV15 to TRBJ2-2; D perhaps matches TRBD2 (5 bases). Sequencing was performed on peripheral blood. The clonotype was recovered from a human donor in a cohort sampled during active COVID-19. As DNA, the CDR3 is TGTGCCACCAGCAGAGAACGCCGGGAATCCGGGGAGCTGTTTTTT. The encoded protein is CATSRERRESGELFF.